Sequencing of this T cell receptor (beta chain) was carried out in a study of cytotoxic CD8 clonotypes in ibrutinib-treated CLL (dated by TCRdb to the early 2020s). With respect to the entire study: The cohort was composed of 11 relapsed/refractory and around 15 treatment-naive patients; IGHV unmutated status was identified in some 17 patients. Responses were partial in 25 or so patients and complete in 2; after median approximately 5.5 years follow-up, about 14 stayed in remission and about twelve progressed. Response samples were taken after a median of approximately eleven months on treatment, ranging from roughly 6 to 36 months. An average of around 260,000 productive templates and about 100,000 productive rearrangements was obtained per sample. Longitudinal samples were available for about 30% of the roughly 86 trial participants. Cryopreserved peripheral blood mononuclear cells were collected before treatment, at response, and at either disease progression or sustained remission.

On a MiSeq, deep resolution sequencing aimed for a depth between 1 in 1 million and 1 in 200,000 T cells, with each clonotype covered approximately 10x on average. TCR beta libraries were generated with the immunoSEQ hsTCRB Kit. Per the authors' processing: Data were analyzed with ImmunoSEQ Data Assistant and ImmunoSEQ Analyzer, with V, D and J genes assigned per IMGT definitions. Clonality, which ranges from 0 to 1, was calculated by subtracting the normalized Shannon entropy of productive rearrangement frequencies from one. Only overrepresented clonotypes making up at least 0.05% of the repertoire of each patient were included in the public clonotype analysis. Some 13 repertoires from age-matched healthy donors, obtained from immuneACCESS, served as clonality controls. Not all clones reach the TCRdb copy of this immuneACCESS table, which keeps in-frame sequences only. Checked studies attribute under half of the gap to unresolved V genes and leave the rest unexplained. V and J calls and clone size are copied from that table; D and trimming were computed from the DNA. This sample lists under 15,000 clones; around 60% were detected once. About 44% of the sample is taken by the ten largest.

The CDR3 runs 17 residues from the cysteine to the phenylalanine. This entry keeps only the CDR3 DNA: 51 bases, framed from base 1. The V end loses 4 bases and the J end loses 0 bases, and a stretch of 16 bases separates them. The germline V gene yields SGDLS for CDR1 and YYNGEE for CDR2. This clone is described as medium-sized (0.01 to 0.1%). This receptor's antigen is unknown. No much larger clone exists at a distance of one base, and base qualities are not known. Here is what the overall study found, with its caveats: Clonality rose at ibrutinib response, remained stable during sustained remission, and dropped back toward baseline at progression. Sustained-remission and progressing patients did not have matched sampling times, and lymph node repertoires were not examined. Public clonotypes were rare and either shrank or stayed stable during treatment, and the rise in clonality at ibrutinib response reflected expansion of private clonotypes. At baseline, clonality was higher than in age-matched healthy donors and showed a strong correlation with circulating CD8+ T-cell counts.

For TCR beta library preparation, about 2 micrograms of genomic DNA were isolated from cryopreserved PBMCs. High-throughput TCR beta sequencing was performed on longitudinal blood samples from CLL patients receiving ibrutinib monotherapy. The patients took part in an open-label, single-center phase 2 trial of ibrutinib monotherapy. The clonotype comes from a human donor with chronic lymphocytic leukemia. Sample: PBMCs, taken before ibrutinib treatment. The chain was built from TRBV9 and TRBJ2-2; the D segment may tentatively be TRBD1 or TRBD2, each giving 6 matched bases. Here the CDR3 is given as CASSLPSEGANTGELFF. The nucleotide sequence is TGTGCCAGCAGCCTTCCCTCGGAGGGGGCGAACACCGGGGAGCTGTTTTTT.